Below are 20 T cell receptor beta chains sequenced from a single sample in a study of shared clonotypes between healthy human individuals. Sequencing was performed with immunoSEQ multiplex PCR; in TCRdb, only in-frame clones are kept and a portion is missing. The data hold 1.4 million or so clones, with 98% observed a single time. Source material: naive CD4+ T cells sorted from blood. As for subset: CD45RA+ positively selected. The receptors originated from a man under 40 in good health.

CDR3 in DNA: TGTGCCAGCAGTGAAGACGGCGGAAACTATGGCTACACCTTC. Protein: CASSEDGGNYGYTF. This sequence joins TRBV25-1 and TRBJ1-2; D not resolved. Trimming pared 2 bases from V and 2 bases from J, leaving 9 bases between. Germline lookup yields CDR1 MGHDK and CDR2 SYGVNS. This CDR3 spans 14 amino acids.

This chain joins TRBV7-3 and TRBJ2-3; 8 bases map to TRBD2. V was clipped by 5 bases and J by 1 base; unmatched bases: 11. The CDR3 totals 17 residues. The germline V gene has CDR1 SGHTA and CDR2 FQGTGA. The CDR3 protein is CASSQTPTGGRTDTQYF. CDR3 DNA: TGTGCCAGCAGCCAAACTCCTACGGGAGGGCGCACAGATACGCAGTATTTT.

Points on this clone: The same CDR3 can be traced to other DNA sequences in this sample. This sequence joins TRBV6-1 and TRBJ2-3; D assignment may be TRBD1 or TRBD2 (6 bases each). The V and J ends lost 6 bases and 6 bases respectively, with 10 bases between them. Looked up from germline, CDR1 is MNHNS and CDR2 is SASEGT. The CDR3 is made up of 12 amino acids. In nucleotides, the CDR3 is TGTGCCAGCAGGAGGGGGGTTGATACGCAGTATTTT. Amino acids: CASRRGVDTQYF.

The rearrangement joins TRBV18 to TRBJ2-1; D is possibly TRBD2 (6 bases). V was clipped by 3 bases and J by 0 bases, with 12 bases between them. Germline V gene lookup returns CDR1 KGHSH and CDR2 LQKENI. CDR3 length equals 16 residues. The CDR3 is CASSPFSGPSYNEQFF. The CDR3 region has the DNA TGTGCCAGCTCACCTTTTAGCGGTCCCTCCTACAATGAGCAGTTCTTC.

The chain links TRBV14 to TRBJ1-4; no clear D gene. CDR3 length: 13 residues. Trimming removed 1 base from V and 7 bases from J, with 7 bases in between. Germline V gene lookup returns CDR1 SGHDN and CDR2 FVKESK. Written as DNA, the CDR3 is TGTGCCAGCAGCCAAGGACACCTTGAAAAACTGTTTTTT. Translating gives CASSQGHLEKLFF.

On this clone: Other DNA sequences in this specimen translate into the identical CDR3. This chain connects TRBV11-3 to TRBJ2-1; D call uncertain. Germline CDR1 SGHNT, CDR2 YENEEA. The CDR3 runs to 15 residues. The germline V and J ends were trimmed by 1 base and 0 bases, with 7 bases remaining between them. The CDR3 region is CASSLGPSSYNEQFF. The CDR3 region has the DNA TGTGCCAGCAGCTTAGGGCCTAGCTCCTACAATGAGCAGTTCTTC.

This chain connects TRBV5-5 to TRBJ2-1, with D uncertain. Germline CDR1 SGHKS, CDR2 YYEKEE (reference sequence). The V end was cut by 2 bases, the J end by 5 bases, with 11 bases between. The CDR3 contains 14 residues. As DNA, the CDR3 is TGTGCCAGCAGCTTCGCTCCGGAGAACAATGAGCAGTTCTTC. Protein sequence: CASSFAPENNEQFF. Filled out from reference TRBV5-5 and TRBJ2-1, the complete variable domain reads DAGVTQSPTHLIKTRGQQVTLRCSPISGHKSVSWYQQVLGQGPQFIFQYYEKEERGRGNFPDRFSARQFPNYSSELNVNALLLGDSALYLCASSFAPENNEQFFGPGTRLTVL.

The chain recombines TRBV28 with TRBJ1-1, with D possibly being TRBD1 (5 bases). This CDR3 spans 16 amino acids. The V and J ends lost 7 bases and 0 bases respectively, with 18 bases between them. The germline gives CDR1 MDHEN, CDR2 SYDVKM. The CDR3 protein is CASTVGALIMNTEAFF. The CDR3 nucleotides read TGTGCCAGCACAGTAGGGGCCCTAATAATGAACACTGAAGCTTTCTTT.

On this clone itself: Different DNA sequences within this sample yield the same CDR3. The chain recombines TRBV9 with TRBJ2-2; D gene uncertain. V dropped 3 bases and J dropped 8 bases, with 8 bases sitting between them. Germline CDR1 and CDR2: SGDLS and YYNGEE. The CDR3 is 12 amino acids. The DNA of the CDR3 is TGTGCCAGCAGCGCCTCCGGAGGGGAGCTGTTTTTT. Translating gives CASSASGGELFF.

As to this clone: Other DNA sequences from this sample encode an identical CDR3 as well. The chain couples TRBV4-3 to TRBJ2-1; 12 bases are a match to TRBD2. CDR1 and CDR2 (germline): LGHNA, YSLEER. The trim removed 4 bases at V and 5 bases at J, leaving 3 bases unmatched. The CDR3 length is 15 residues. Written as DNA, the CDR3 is TGCGCCAGCAGCCTAGGACTAGCGGGAAACAATGAGCAGTTCTTC. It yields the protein CASSLGLAGNNEQFF.

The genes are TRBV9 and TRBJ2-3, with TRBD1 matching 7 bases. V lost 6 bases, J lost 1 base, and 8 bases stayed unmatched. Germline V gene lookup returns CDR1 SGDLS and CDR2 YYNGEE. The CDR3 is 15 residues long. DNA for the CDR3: TGTGCCAGCAAACCCAGGGGGTCTGGCACAGATACGCAGTATTTT. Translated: CASKPRGSGTDTQYF.

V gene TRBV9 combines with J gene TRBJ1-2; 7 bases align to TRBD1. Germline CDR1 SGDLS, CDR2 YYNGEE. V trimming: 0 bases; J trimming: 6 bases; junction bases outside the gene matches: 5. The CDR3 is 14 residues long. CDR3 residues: CASSVEQGSDGYTF. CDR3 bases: TGTGCCAGCAGCGTAGAACAGGGGAGTGATGGCTACACCTTC. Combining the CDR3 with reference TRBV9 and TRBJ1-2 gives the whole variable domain DSGVTQTPKHLITATGQRVTLRCSPRSGDLSVYWYQQSLDQGLQFLIQYYNGEERAKGNILERFSAQQFPDLHSELNLSSLELGDSALYFCASSVEQGSDGYTFGSGTRLTVV.

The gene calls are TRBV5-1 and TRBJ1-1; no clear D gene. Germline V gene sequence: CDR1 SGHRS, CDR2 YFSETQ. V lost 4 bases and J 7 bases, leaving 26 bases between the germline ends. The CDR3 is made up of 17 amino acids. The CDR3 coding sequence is TGCGCCAGCAGCCTGGCCGAGGCGGCTGTATCCGTCGGTGAAGCTTTCTTT. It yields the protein CASSLAEAAVSVGEAFF.

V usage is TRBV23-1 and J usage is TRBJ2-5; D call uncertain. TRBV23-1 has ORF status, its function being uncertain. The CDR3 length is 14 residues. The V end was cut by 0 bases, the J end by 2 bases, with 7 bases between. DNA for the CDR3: TGCGCCAGCAGTCAATCGTGCCAGCAAGAGACCCAGTACTTC. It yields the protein CASSQSCQQETQYF.

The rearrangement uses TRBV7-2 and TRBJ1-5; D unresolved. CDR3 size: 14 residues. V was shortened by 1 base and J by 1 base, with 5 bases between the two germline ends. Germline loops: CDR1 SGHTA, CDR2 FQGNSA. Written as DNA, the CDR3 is TGTGCCAGCAGCTTAGGCCTCAGCAATCAGCCCCAGCATTTT. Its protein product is CASSLGLSNQPQHF.

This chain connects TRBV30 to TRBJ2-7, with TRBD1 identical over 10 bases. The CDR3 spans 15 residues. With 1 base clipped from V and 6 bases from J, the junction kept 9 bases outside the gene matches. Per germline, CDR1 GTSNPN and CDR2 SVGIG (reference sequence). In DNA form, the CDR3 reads TGTGCCTGGAGTGCCAGAGGACAGGGGGGCGGCGAGCAGTACTTC. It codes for CAWSARGQGGGEQYF.

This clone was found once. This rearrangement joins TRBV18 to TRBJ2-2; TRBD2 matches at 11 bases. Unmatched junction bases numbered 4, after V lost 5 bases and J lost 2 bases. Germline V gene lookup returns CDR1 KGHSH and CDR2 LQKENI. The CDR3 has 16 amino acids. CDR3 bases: TGTGCCAGCTCAGCGGGACTAGCGGTTAACACCGGGGAGCTGTTTTTT. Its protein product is CASSAGLAVNTGELFF.

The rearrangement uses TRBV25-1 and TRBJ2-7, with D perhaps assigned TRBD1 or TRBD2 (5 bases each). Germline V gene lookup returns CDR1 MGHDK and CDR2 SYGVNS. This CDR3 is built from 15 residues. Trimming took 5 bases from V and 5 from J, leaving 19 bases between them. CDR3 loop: CASSTEGPPAHEQYF. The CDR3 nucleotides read TGTGCCAGCAGTACCGAGGGACCGCCAGCCCACGAGCAGTACTTC.

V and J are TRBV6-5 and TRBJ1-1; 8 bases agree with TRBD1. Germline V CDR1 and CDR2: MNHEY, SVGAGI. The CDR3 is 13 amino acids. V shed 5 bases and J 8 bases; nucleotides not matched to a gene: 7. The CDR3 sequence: CASSKGQVPEAFF. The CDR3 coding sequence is TGTGCCAGCAGTAAGGGACAGGTCCCCGAAGCTTTCTTT.

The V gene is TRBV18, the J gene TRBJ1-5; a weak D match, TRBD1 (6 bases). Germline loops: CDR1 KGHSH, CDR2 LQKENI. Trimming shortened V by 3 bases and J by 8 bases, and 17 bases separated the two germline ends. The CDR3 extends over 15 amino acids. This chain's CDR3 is CASSPATGPNKPQHF. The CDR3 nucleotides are TGTGCCAGCTCACCCGCAACAGGGCCTAATAAGCCCCAGCATTTT.